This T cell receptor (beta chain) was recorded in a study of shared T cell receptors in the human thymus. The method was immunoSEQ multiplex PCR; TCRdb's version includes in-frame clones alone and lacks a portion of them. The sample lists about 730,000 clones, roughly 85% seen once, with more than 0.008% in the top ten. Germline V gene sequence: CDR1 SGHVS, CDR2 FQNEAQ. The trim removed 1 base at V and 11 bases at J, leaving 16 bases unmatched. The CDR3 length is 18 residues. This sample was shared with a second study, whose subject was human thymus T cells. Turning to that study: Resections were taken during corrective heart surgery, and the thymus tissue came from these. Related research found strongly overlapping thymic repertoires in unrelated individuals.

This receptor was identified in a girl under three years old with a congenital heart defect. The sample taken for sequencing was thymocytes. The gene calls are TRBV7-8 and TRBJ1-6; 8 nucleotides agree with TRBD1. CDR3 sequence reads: CASSLGVVTGDLPAPLHF. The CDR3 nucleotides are TGTGCCAGCAGCTTAGGTGTTGTGACAGGGGATCTCCCCGCACCCCTCCACTTT. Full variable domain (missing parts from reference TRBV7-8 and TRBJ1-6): GAGVSQSPRYKVAKRGQDVALRCDPISGHVSLFWYQQALGQGPEFLTYFQNEAQLDKSGLPSDRFFAERPEGSVSTLKIQRTQQEDSAVYLCASSLGVVTGDLPAPLHFGNGTRLTVT.